Listed below are T cell receptor beta chains from one sample, sequenced in a study of blood T cell repertoires in COVID-19. The table came from immunoSEQ multiplex PCR; TCRdb's copy has only in-frame clones and leaves some out. The profile shows nearly 250,000 clones, around 89% of them singletons. The sample taken for sequencing was PBMCs or T cells enriched from blood (not recorded which). The source is a man aged 50 or older who had been exposed to COVID-19. CDR3s include the opening cysteine and the closing phenylalanine or tryptophan. The order of the fields is CDR3 protein, CDR3 DNA, D gene, clone size, V gene, J gene. The D gene is left open where the match is weak. Expanded clones get a size class; other rows say once, few or many, or leave the size out.

CDR3aa: CASSLFTGPTGELFF
CDR3nt: TGTGCCAGCAGCTTATTCACAGGGCCCACCGGGGAGCTGTTTTTT
d_gene: .
abundance: .
v_gene: TRBV7-3
j_gene: TRBJ2-2

CDR3aa: CASSLGTGIVSFF
CDR3nt: TGTGCCAGCAGTCTAGGGACAGGGATCGTGTCTTTCTTT
d_gene: TRBD1
abundance: .
v_gene: TRBV5-4
j_gene: TRBJ1-1

CDR3aa: CASSFLQRDDEQFF
CDR3nt: TGCGCCAGCAGCTTCCTACAGCGGGATGATGAGCAGTTCTTC
d_gene: TRBD2
abundance: .
v_gene: TRBV5-1
j_gene: TRBJ2-1

CDR3aa: CASSLGQNNSPLHF
CDR3nt: TGTGCCAGCAGCTTGGGGCAGAATAATTCACCCCTCCACTTT
d_gene: .
abundance: .
v_gene: TRBV5-4
j_gene: TRBJ1-6

CDR3aa: CASSSGTVGRESLHF
CDR3nt: TGCGCCAGCAGCTCGGGGACAGTGGGTAGGGAGTCCCTCCACTTT
d_gene: TRBD1
abundance: once
v_gene: TRBV5-1
j_gene: TRBJ1-6

CDR3aa: CASRSYEGGYTETQYF
CDR3nt: TGTGCCAGCAGGTCCTATGAGGGGGGGTATACAGAGACCCAGTACTTC
d_gene: .
abundance: .
v_gene: TRBV7-6
j_gene: TRBJ2-5

CDR3aa: CASSFRQTGTFLLTQYF
CDR3nt: TGTGCCAGCAGTTTCCGCCAGACAGGGACTTTCCTGTTGACCCAGTACTTC
d_gene: .
abundance: .
v_gene: TRBV28
j_gene: TRBJ2-5

CDR3aa: CASSVQSYGYTF
CDR3nt: TGTGCCAGCAGTGTCCAGTCCTATGGCTACACCTTC
d_gene: .
abundance: few
v_gene: TRBV2
j_gene: TRBJ1-2

CDR3aa: CASRLRGEINEQFF
CDR3nt: TGTGCCAGCAGGCTCCGCGGGGAGATCAATGAGCAGTTCTTC
d_gene: .
abundance: .
v_gene: TRBV2
j_gene: TRBJ2-1

CDR3aa: CASSSDRVEETQYF
CDR3nt: TGTGCCAGCAGTTCGGACAGGGTGGAAGAGACCCAGTACTTC
d_gene: TRBD1
abundance: few
v_gene: TRBV7-2
j_gene: TRBJ2-5

CDR3aa: CASSLGGQGGSNGYTF
CDR3nt: TGTGCCAGCAGCTTAGGAGGACAGGGAGGCTCGAATGGCTACACCTTC
d_gene: TRBD1
abundance: .
v_gene: TRBV7-2
j_gene: TRBJ1-2

CDR3aa: CATSDPGAVGELFF
CDR3nt: TGTGCCACCAGTGACCCAGGGGCGGTCGGGGAGCTGTTTTTT
d_gene: .
abundance: .
v_gene: TRBV24-1
j_gene: TRBJ2-2

CDR3aa: CASSFFTGFSETQYF
CDR3nt: TGCGCCAGCAGCTTTTTCACAGGGTTTTCGGAGACCCAGTACTTC
d_gene: .
abundance: .
v_gene: TRBV5-1
j_gene: TRBJ2-5

CDR3aa: CASSRPDRANTEAFF
CDR3nt: TGCGCCAGCAGCCGCCCCGACAGGGCGAACACTGAAGCTTTCTTT
d_gene: TRBD1
abundance: .
v_gene: TRBV4-1
j_gene: TRBJ1-1

CDR3aa: CASSRGQGGSPLHF
CDR3nt: TGTGCCAGCAGCCGGGGACAGGGGGGCTCACCCCTCCACTTT
d_gene: TRBD1
abundance: few
v_gene: TRBV3-1/TRBV3-2
j_gene: TRBJ1-6

CDR3aa: CASSLFSSNQPQHF
CDR3nt: TGTGCCAGCAGCTTATTCAGTAGCAATCAGCCCCAGCATTTT
d_gene: .
abundance: .
v_gene: TRBV7-6
j_gene: TRBJ1-5

CDR3aa: CASSGRGLYQPQHF
CDR3nt: TGTGCCAGCAGTGGCAGGGGGCTATATCAGCCCCAGCATTTT
d_gene: TRBD1
abundance: .
v_gene: TRBV28
j_gene: TRBJ1-5

CDR3aa: CASSTGGLNTEAFF
CDR3nt: TGTGCCAGTAGTACAGGGGGCTTGAACACTGAAGCTTTCTTT
d_gene: TRBD1
abundance: .
v_gene: TRBV19
j_gene: TRBJ1-1

CDR3aa: CASSRDDEQFF
CDR3nt: TGTGCCAGCAGCCGGGATGATGAGCAGTTCTTC
d_gene: .
abundance: .
v_gene: TRBV13
j_gene: TRBJ2-1

CDR3aa: CASSSPGHTDTQYF
CDR3nt: TGTGCCAGCAGTTCACCGGGACACACAGATACGCAGTATTTT
d_gene: .
abundance: .
v_gene: TRBV28
j_gene: TRBJ2-3

CDR3aa: CASSPATSGSRGDTQYF
CDR3nt: TGTGCCAGCTCACCAGCGACTAGCGGGAGCCGAGGGGATACGCAGTATTTT
d_gene: TRBD2
abundance: .
v_gene: TRBV18
j_gene: TRBJ2-3

CDR3aa: CASSFGTGSWETQYF
CDR3nt: TGTGCCAGCAGCTTCGGGACAGGGTCCTGGGAGACCCAGTACTTC
d_gene: TRBD1
abundance: .
v_gene: TRBV5-5
j_gene: TRBJ2-5

CDR3aa: CASSSGNNEKLFF
CDR3nt: TGTGCCAGCAGTTCAGGGAACAATGAAAAACTGTTTTTT
d_gene: .
abundance: .
v_gene: TRBV6-5
j_gene: TRBJ1-4

CDR3aa: CASSPPGIRNTEAFF
CDR3nt: TGTGCCAGCAGTCCCCCGGGAATACGGAACACTGAAGCTTTCTTT
d_gene: .
abundance: .
v_gene: TRBV28
j_gene: TRBJ1-1

CDR3aa: CASSSLGLDRETQYF
CDR3nt: TGTGCCAGCAGCTCCCTGGGGCTGGACAGAGAGACCCAGTACTTC
d_gene: .
abundance: .
v_gene: TRBV5-6
j_gene: TRBJ2-5

CDR3aa: CASGGLGLGGEQFF
CDR3nt: TGTGCCAGCGGGGGACTAGGATTGGGCGGGGAGCAGTTCTTC
d_gene: TRBD2
abundance: .
v_gene: TRBV2
j_gene: TRBJ2-1

CDR3aa: CASSLVAENTEAFF
CDR3nt: TGTGCCAGCAGCTTAGTTGCAGAGAACACTGAAGCTTTCTTT
d_gene: .
abundance: .
v_gene: TRBV7-9
j_gene: TRBJ1-1

CDR3aa: CASSIVQGRYGYTF
CDR3nt: TGTGCCAGTAGTATAGTACAGGGAAGGTATGGCTACACCTTC
d_gene: .
abundance: .
v_gene: TRBV19
j_gene: TRBJ1-2

CDR3aa: CASSLAGSLAGEQFF
CDR3nt: TGCGCCAGCAGTTTAGCGGGAAGTTTGGCAGGTGAGCAGTTCTTC
d_gene: TRBD2
abundance: .
v_gene: TRBV5-1
j_gene: TRBJ2-1

CDR3aa: CSTEGQVGTEAFF
CDR3nt: TGCAGCACTGAGGGACAGGTGGGGACTGAAGCTTTCTTT
d_gene: TRBD1
abundance: .
v_gene: TRBV29-1
j_gene: TRBJ1-1

CDR3aa: CASSQQGSYNSPLHF
CDR3nt: TGTGCCAGCTCACAGCAGGGCTCCTATAATTCACCCCTCCACTTT
d_gene: .
abundance: .
v_gene: TRBV18
j_gene: TRBJ1-6

CDR3aa: CASSLAARGSTDTQYF
CDR3nt: TGTGCCAGCAGCTTGGCCGCGCGGGGGAGCACAGATACGCAGTATTTT
d_gene: TRBD2
abundance: .
v_gene: TRBV5-4
j_gene: TRBJ2-3

CDR3aa: CASSLGGKDTEAFF
CDR3nt: TGTGCCAGCAGCCTAGGGGGCAAGGACACTGAAGCTTTCTTT
d_gene: TRBD1
abundance: .
v_gene: TRBV3-1/TRBV3-2
j_gene: TRBJ1-1

CDR3aa: CASSSGQTRIETQYF
CDR3nt: TGTGCCAGCAGCTCGGGACAGACGAGGATAGAGACCCAGTACTTC
d_gene: TRBD1
abundance: .
v_gene: TRBV7-3
j_gene: TRBJ2-5